The T cell receptor beta chain described here comes from a study of blood T cell repertoires in COVID-19. About the research overall: Both acute and convalescent COVID-19 samples were obtained from the United States, Italy and Spain. PBMCs, B-cell-depleted T cells, or T cells provided the cDNA or gDNA that made up the material.

TCRdb keeps only in-frame clones here, not all; method: immunoSEQ multiplex PCR. This table has approximately 500,000 clones, roughly 90% appearing once. The V end lost 6 bases, the J end lost 1 base, and 6 bases lay between the germline ends. CDR1 is DFQATT, CDR2 SNEGSKA, per germline (reference sequence). This CDR3 contains 11 residues. The age range of participants was about 18 to 100 years, with residence in under 30 US areas. What the recovered Cohort 3 donors had was two negative PCRs, clearance, or symptom resolution. The chain is built from TRBV20-1 and TRBJ1-1; D gene ambiguous. The sequenced sample consisted of PBMCs or T cells enriched from blood (not recorded which). This TCR derives from a woman in her thirties or forties who had recovered from COVID-19. CDR3 sequence: CSASQNTEAFF. CDR3 DNA sequence: TGCAGTGCCAGTCAGAACACTGAAGCTTTCTTT.